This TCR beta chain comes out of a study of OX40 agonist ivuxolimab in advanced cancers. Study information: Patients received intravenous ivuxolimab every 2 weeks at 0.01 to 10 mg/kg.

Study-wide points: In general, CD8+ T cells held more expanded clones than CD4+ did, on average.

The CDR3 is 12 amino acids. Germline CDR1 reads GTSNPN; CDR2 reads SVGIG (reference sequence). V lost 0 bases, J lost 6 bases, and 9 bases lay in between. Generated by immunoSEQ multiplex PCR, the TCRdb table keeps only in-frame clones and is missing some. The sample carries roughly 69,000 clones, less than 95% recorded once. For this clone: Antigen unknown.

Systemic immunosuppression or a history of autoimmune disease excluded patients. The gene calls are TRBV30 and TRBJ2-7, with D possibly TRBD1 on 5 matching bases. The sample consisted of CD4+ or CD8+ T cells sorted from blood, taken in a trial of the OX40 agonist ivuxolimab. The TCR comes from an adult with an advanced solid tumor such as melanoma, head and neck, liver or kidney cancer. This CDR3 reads CAWSVVGAEQYF. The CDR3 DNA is TGTGCCTGGAGTGTCGTTGGGGCCGAGCAGTACTTC.